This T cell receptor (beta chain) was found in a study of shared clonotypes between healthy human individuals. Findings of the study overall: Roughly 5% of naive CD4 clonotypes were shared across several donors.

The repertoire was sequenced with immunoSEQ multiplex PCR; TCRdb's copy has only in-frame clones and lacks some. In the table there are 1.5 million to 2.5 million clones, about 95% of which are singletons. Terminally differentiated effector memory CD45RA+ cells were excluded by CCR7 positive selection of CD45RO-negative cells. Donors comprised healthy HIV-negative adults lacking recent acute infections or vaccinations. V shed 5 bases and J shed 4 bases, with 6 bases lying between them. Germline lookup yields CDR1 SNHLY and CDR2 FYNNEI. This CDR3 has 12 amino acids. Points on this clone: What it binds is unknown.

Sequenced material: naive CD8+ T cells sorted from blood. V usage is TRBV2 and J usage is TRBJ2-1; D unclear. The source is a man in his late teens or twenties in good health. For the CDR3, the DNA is TGTGCCAGCAGTTTGAGGTACAATGAGCAGTTCTTC. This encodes CASSLRYNEQFF.